One T cell receptor (beta chain) is described in this entry. CDR1 is MDHEN, CDR2 SYDVKM, per germline. With 2 bases removed from V and 4 bases from J, the gap between germline ends came to 8 bases. This CDR3 is built from 13 residues. This sample stems from a study of blood T cell repertoires in COVID-19. Across the study: The United States, Italy and Spain were the sources of the acute and convalescent COVID-19 samples.

Libraries were prepared by immunoSEQ multiplex PCR; TCRdb keeps only in-frame clonotypes and omits some of them. Among approximately 170,000 clones, over 85% were seen once, and the ten largest hold 15% to 20%. This TCR was recovered from a man aged 55 to 69 with active or convalescent COVID-19. This chain uses TRBV28 with TRBJ1-2, with no clear D. Source material: peripheral blood. The CDR3 DNA reads as TGTGCCAGCAGTTTAGTCCTTTCCTATGGCTACACCTTC. Residues: CASSLVLSYGYTF.